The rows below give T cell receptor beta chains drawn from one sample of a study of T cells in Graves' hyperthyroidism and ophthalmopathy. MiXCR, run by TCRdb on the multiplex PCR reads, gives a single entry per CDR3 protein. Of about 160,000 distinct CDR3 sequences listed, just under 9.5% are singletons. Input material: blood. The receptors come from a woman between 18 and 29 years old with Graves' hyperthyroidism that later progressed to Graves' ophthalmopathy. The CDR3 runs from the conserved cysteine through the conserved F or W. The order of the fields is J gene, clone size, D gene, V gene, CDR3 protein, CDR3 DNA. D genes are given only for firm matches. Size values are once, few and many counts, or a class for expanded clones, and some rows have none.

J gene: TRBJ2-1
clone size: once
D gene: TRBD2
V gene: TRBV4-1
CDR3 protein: CASSQGLAGNEQFF
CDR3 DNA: TGCGCCAGCAGCCAAGGACTAGCGGGCAATGAGCAGTTCTTC

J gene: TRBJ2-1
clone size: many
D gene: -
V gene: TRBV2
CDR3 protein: CASSTGRPRYNEQFF
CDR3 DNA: TGTGCCAGCAGCACAGGGAGACCCCGGTACAATGAGCAGTTCTTC

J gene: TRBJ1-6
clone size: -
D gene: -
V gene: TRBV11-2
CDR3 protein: CASSLSPDSPLHF
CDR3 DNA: TGTGCCAGCAGCTTAAGCCCAGATTCACCCCTCCACTTT

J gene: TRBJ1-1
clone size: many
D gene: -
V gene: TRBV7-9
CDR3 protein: CASSLAGRARTEAFF
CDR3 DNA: TGTGCCAGCAGCTTAGCGGGACGGGCAAGGACTGAAGCTTTCTTT

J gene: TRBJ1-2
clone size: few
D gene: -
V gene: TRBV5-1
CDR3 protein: CASSFYRYGYTF
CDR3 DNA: TGCGCCAGCAGCTTCTACCGCTATGGCTACACCTTC

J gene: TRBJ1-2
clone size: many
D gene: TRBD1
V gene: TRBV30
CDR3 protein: CALRAGGLGGYTF
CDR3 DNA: TGTGCCTTGAGGGCAGGGGGTTTAGGCGGCTACACCTTC

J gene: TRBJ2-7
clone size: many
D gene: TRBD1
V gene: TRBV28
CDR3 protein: CASRDRGQYEQYF
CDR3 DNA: TGTGCCAGCCGGGACAGGGGGCAGTACGAGCAGTACTTC

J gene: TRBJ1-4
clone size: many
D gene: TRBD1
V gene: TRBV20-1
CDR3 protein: CSARKGTGNEKLFF
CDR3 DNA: TGCAGTGCTAGAAAGGGGACAGGGAATGAAAAACTGTTTTTT

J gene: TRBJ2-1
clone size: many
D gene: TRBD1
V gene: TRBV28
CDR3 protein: CASRNPGQSNEQFF
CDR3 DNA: TGTGCCAGCAGAAACCCGGGACAGAGCAATGAGCAGTTCTTC

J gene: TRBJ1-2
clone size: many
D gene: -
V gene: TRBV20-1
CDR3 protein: CSAPRDGGAYGYTF
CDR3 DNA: TGCAGTGCTCCCCGGGACGGGGGCGCCTATGGCTACACCTTC

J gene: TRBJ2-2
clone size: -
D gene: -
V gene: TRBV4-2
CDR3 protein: CASSSPTRGPNTGELFF
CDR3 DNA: TGTGCCAGCAGCTCACCAACCAGGGGACCTAACACCGGGGAGCTGTTTTTT

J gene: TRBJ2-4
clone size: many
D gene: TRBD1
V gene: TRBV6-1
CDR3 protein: CASSHHRDRGLGNIQYF
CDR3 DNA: TGTGCCAGCAGTCACCACCGGGACAGGGGGCTTGGGAACATTCAGTACTTC

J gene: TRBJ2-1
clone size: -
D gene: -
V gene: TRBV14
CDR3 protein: CASSQDLWQGHHEQFF
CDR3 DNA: TGTGCCAGCAGCCAAGATCTCTGGCAGGGACACCATGAGCAGTTCTTC

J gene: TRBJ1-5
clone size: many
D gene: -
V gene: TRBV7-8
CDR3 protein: CASSLDSIFGNQPQHF
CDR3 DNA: TGTGCCAGCAGCCTGGACAGTATCTTCGGCAATCAGCCCCAGCATTTT

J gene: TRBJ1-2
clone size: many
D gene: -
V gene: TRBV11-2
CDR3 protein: CASSLDPGSYGYTF
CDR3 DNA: TGTGCCAGCAGCTTAGATCCGGGTAGCTATGGCTACACCTTC

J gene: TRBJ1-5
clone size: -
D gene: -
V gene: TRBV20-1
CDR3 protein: CSARGVSGRQPQHF
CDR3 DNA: TGCAGTGCTAGGGGGGTGAGTGGGCGTCAGCCCCAGCATTTT

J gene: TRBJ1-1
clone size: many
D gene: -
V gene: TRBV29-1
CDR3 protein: CSVVIFDLNTEAFF
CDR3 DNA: TGCAGCGTAGTGATATTCGACTTGAACACTGAAGCTTTCTTT

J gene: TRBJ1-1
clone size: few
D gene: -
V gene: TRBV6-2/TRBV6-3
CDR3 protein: CASSYSNPGEAFF
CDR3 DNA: TGTGCCAGCAGTTACTCGAATCCGGGAGAAGCTTTCTTT

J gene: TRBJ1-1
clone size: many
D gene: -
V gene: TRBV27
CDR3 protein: CASSLFGSGATEAFF
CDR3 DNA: TGTGCCAGCAGTTTATTTGGGTCAGGGGCCACTGAAGCTTTCTTT

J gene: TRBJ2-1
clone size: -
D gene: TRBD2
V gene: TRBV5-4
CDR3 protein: CASSHGLAGGYREQFF
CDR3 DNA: TGTGCCAGCAGCCACGGACTAGCGGGAGGTTATCGTGAGCAGTTCTTC

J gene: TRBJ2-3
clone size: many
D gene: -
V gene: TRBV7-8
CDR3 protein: CASETENTDTQYF
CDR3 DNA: TGTGCCAGCGAGACAGAAAACACAGATACGCAGTATTTT

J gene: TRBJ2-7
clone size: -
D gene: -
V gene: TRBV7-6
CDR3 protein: CASSFMGGGSGEQYF
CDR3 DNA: TGTGCCAGCAGCTTTATGGGAGGGGGCTCGGGGGAGCAGTACTTC

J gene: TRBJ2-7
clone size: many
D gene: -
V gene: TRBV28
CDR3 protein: CASSLFLKPYEQYF
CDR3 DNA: TGTGCCAGCAGTTTATTCCTAAAACCCTACGAGCAGTACTTC

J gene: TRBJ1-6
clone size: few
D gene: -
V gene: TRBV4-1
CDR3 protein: CASSQASGGNPLHF
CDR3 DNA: TGCGCCAGCAGCCAAGCGTCGGGGGGAAACCCCCTCCACTTT

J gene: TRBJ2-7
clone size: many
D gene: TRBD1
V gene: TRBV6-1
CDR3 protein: CASRNYGTGFYEQYF
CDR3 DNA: TGTGCCAGCAGGAACTACGGGACAGGGTTCTACGAGCAGTACTTC

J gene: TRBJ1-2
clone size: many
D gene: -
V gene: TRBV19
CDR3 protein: CASRVRGEQDRYGYTF
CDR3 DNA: TGTGCCAGTAGAGTAAGGGGAGAACAAGACCGGTATGGCTACACCTTC

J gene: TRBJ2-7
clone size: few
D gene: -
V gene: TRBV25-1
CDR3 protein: CASTQGGRGEQYF
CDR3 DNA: TGTGCCAGCACCCAGGGGGGTAGAGGCGAGCAGTACTTC

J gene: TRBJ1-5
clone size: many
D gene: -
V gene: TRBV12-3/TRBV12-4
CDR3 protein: CASSLAQGGQPQHF
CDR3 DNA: TGTGCCAGCAGCCTGGCACAGGGAGGTCAGCCCCAGCATTTT

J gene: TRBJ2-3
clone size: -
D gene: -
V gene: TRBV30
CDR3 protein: CAWSVQSPRDTQYF
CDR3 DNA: TGTGCCTGGAGTGTACAGTCCCCCCGAGATACGCAGTATTTT

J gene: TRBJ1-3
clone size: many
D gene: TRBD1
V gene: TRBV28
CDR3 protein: CASSARQGKSSGNTIYF
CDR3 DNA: TGTGCCAGCAGTGCCCGACAGGGAAAGAGCTCTGGAAACACCATATATTTT

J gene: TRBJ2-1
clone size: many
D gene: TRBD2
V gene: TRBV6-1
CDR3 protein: CASSERLAGVYNEQFF
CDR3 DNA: TGTGCCAGCAGTGAACGACTAGCGGGAGTATACAATGAGCAGTTCTTC

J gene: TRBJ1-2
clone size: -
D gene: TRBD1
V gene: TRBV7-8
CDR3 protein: CASSLSGTGSYGYTF
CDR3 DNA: TGTGCCAGCAGCCTATCCGGGACAGGGAGCTATGGCTACACCTTC

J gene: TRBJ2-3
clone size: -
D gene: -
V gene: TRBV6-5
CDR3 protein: CASSYRGPDTQYF
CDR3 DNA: TGTGCCAGCAGTTACCGAGGGCCAGATACGCAGTATTTT

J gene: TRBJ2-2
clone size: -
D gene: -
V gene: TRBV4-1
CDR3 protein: CASSQVGAGAGELFF
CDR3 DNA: TGCGCCAGCAGCCAAGTCGGGGCAGGCGCCGGGGAGCTGTTTTTT

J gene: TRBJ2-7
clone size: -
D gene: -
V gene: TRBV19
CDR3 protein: CASSRLGGYEQYF
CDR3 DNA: TGTGCCAGTAGTAGACTAGGGGGTTACGAGCAGTACTTC

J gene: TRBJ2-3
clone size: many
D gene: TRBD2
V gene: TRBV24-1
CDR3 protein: CATSGASGGPDTQYF
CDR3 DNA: TGTGCCACCAGTGGAGCTAGCGGGGGTCCGGATACGCAGTATTTT

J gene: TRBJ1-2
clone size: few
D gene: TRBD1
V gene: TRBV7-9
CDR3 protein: CASSSPGQINYGYTF
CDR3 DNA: TGTGCCAGCAGTTCACCGGGACAGATTAACTATGGCTACACCTTC

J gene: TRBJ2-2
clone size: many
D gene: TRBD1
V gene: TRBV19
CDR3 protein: CASLTGASNTGELFF
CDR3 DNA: TGTGCCAGCCTCACAGGGGCCAGCAACACCGGGGAGCTGTTTTTT

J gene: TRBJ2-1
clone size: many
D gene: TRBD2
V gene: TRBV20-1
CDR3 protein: CSARALGTSGSYNEQFF
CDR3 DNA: TGCAGTGCTAGAGCTCTGGGGACTAGCGGGAGCTACAATGAGCAGTTCTTC

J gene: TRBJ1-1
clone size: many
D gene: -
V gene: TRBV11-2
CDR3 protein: CASSSGPDTEAFF
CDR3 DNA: TGTGCCAGCAGCTCCGGGCCGGACACTGAAGCTTTCTTT

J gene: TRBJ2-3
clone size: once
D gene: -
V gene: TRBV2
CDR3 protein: CASIESTDTQYF
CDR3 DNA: TGTGCCAGCATTGAATCAACAGATACGCAGTATTTT

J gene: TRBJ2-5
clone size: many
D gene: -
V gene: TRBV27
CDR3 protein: CASSRSTHGETQYF
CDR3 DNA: TGTGCCAGCAGTCGATCTACCCATGGGGAGACCCAGTACTTC

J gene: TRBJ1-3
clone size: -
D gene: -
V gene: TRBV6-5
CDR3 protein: CASSYSSSSRVSGNTIYF
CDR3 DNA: TGTGCCAGCAGTTACAGTTCCTCCTCTAGAGTCTCTGGAAACACCATATATTTT